These 6 T cell receptor beta chains were sequenced from one sample in a study of blood T cell repertoires in COVID-19. TCRdb's copy holds only in-frame clones and misses some; the assay was immunoSEQ multiplex PCR. This table holds about 240,000 clones, approximately 83% found once. The sequencing sample was made of peripheral blood. All receptors come from a woman at least 80 years old with acute or convalescent COVID-19.

The CDR3 loop reads CASSPGSSYNSPLHF. CDR3 in DNA: TGTGCCAGCTCACCTGGTAGCTCCTATAATTCACCCCTCCACTTT. This chain joins TRBV18 and TRBJ1-6, with D uncertain. Trimming cost V 3 bases and J 0 bases, with 6 bases left between them. Germline V gives CDR1 KGHSH, CDR2 LQKENI. This CDR3 spans 15 amino acids.

This chain uses TRBV7-9 with TRBJ1-6, with D uncertain. CDR3 length equals 15 residues. Trimming removed 2 bases from V and 13 bases from J, with 18 bases in between. Germline CDR1 reads SEHNR; CDR2 reads FQNEAQ (reference sequence). The CDR3 bases are TGTGCCAGCAGCTTAACCCCCCCAGCGTCATCGCCCCTCCACTTT. Amino acids: CASSLTPPASSPLHF.

The gene calls are TRBV2 and TRBJ1-1; D is perhaps TRBD1 (5 bases). The CDR3 covers 10 residues. Germline assignment: CDR1 SNHLY and CDR2 FYNNEI. Trimming stripped 8 bases from V and 7 bases from J, with 8 bases between. Here the CDR3 DNA reads TGTGCCAGCTCCAGGGTTGAAGCTTTCTTT. This sequence encodes CASSRVEAFF.

In regard to this clone: This sample also contains other DNA sequences that code for the same CDR3. The gene calls are TRBV18 and TRBJ2-7; D not resolved. V was clipped by 2 bases and J by 3 bases, with 5 bases between them. The CDR3 sequence is 12 residues long. The V gene's germline CDR1 is KGHSH and CDR2 LQKENI. The chain's CDR3 is CASSPSSYEQYF. The DNA of the CDR3 is TGTGCCAGCTCACCAAGTAGCTACGAGCAGTACTTC. Based on the CDR3 plus reference TRBV18 and TRBJ2-7, the full variable domain is NAGVMQNPRHLVRRRGQEARLRCSPMKGHSHVYWYRQLPEEGLKFMVYLQKENIIDESGMPKERFSAEFPKEGPSILRIQQVVRGDSAAYFCASSPSSYEQYFGPGTRLTVT.

V usage is TRBV7-3 and J usage is TRBJ2-3, with D possibly TRBD2 on 5 matching bases. There are 14 residues in the CDR3. Germline V gene lookup returns CDR1 SGHTA and CDR2 FQGTGA. Trimming shortened V by 5 bases and J by 4 bases, and 13 bases separated the two germline ends. The DNA for the CDR3 is TGTGCCAGCAGCCGAGACCGGGGTTCAGATACGCAGTATTTT. It translates to CASSRDRGSDTQYF. Based on the CDR3 plus reference TRBV7-3 and TRBJ2-3, the full variable domain is GAGVSQTPSNKVTEKGKYVELRCDPISGHTALYWYRQSLGQGPEFLIYFQGTGAADDSGLPNDRFFAVRPEGSVSTLKIQRTERGDSAVYLCASSRDRGSDTQYFGPGTRLTVL.

The chain links TRBV29-1 to TRBJ2-1; D perhaps matches TRBD1 (6 bases). The V end lost 2 bases, the J end lost 4 bases, and 21 bases lay between the germline ends. The CDR3 has 17 amino acids. Looked up from germline, CDR1 is SQVTM and CDR2 is ANQGSEA. The CDR3 spells CSVELLSGAFLYNEQFF. The CDR3 nucleotides are TGCAGCGTTGAATTGTTATCAGGGGCCTTTTTGTACAATGAGCAGTTCTTC.